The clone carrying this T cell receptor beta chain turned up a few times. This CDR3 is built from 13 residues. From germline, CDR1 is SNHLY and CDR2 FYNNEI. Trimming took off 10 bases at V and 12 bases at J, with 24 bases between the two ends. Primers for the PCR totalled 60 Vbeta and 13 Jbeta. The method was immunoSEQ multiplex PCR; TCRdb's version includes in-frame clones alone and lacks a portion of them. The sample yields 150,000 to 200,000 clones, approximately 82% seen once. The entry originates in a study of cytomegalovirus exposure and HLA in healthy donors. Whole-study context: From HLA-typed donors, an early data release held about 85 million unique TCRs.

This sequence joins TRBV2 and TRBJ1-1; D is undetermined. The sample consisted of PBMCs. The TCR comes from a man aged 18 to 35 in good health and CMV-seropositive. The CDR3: CATRELSNVGTFF. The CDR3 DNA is TGTGCCACCCGGGAGCTCTCAAACGTGGGGACTTTCTTT. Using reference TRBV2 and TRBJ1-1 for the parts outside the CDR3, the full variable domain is EPEVTQTPSHQVTQMGQEVILRCVPISNHLYFYWYRQILGQKVEFLVSFYNNEISEKSEIFDDQFSVERPDGSNFTLKIRSTKLEDSAMYFCATRELSNVGTFFGQGTRLTVV.